The source of this TCR beta chain is a study of blood T cell repertoires in COVID-19 (TCRdb year 2020). Turning to the overall study: Samples covering the acute and convalescent phases of COVID-19 were provided by collaborators in the United States, Italy and Spain. The prospective study material was composed of cDNA or gDNA derived from T cells, B-cell-depleted T cells, or PBMCs. The dataset comprised deeply sampled blood TCRbeta repertoires from subjects exposed to, actively infected with, or recovered from COVID-19. The repertoires were made available in a free public database intended to serve as a resource for research on the immune response to SARS-CoV-2. The samples were drawn from two sources: the first 160 participants of the ongoing ImmuneRACE study, and 1,200 or so subjects contributed by 6 global collaborators. Sample metadata almost always included a de-identified subject ID, COVID-19 status, age in years and sex. Where available, HLA class I and class II types were taken from metadata supplied by the sample provider and were not determined by assay-based typing. Points the paper makes about the study in general: The quantity of clinical and demographic metadata differed by source and by participant and was supplied without curation.

This clone was detected only once. Its target antigen remains unknown. The input lacks base qualities; no much larger clone sits a single base away. TCRbeta CDR3 regions were amplified from genomic DNA by means of the immunoSEQ Assay, a bias-controlled multiplex PCR. Regarding the original processing steps: Nucleated cell counts per sample were estimated from amplification of reference gene primers within the assay. To quantify the absolute abundance of each unique TCRbeta CDR3 rearrangement, sequence reads were collapsed and filtered. Productive Simpson clonality was computed per sample as the square root of Simpson's diversity index over productive rearrangements. As stored in TCRdb, this immuneACCESS dataset retains in-frame rearrangements with V and J assigned. A fraction of the clones does not appear; measured against another copy, unresolved V genes explain less than half of the discrepancy, and the remainder lacks a known reason. V and J calls and clone size follow that table, whereas D and trimming were derived from the DNA. The sample yields about 300,000 clones; roughly 88% were counted once. 1.6% of the sample goes to the ten largest clones.

Collaborating institutions collected whole blood in K2EDTA tubes following their own protocols. For TCRbeta analysis, collaborators shipped samples in one of three forms: frozen whole blood, isolated PBMCs, or DNA extracted from either of those sample types. The cysteine opens and the phenylalanine closes a CDR3 of 19 amino acids. Of all the DNA, just the CDR3 is kept, 57 bases in frame from base 1. CDR1 and CDR2 are drawn from the germline V gene: SQVTM, ANQGSEA. V and J are trimmed by 4 bases and 0 bases, and the gene matches miss 13 bases of the junction. This TCR came from a woman in her 50s with acute or convalescent COVID-19. This sequence uses TRBV29-1 and TRBJ2-1, and 12 junctional nucleotides match TRBD2. The sequencing input was peripheral blood. The DNA sequence is as follows: TGCAGCGTTGTCTCTACCGGGACTAGCGGGTCCAGCTCCTACAATGAGCAGTTCTTC. Translation gives CSVVSTGTSGSSSYNEQFF.